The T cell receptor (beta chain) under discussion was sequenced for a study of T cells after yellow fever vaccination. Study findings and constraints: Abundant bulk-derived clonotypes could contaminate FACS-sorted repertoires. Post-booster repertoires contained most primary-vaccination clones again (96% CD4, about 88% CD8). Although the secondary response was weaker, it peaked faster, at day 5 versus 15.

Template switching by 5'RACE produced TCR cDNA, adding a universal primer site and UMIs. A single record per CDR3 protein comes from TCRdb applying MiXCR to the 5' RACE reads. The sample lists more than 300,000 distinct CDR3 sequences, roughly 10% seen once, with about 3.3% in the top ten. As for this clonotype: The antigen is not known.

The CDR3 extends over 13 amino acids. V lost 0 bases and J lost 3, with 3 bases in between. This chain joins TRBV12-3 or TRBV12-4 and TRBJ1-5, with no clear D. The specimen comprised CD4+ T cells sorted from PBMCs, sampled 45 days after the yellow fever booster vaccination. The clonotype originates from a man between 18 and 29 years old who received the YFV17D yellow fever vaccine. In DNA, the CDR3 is TGTGCCAGCAGTTTAGCGACCAATCAGCCCCAGCATTTT. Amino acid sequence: CASSLATNQPQHF.